This is a list of T cell receptor beta chains from one sample in a study of CD8 T cells in ankylosing spondylitis. TCRdb re-analysed the 5' RACE reads in MiXCR, keeping a single row per CDR3 protein. Here the sample spans 500,000 to 550,000 distinct CDR3 sequences, approximately 12% being singletons. Sequenced input: blood, either unsorted or a sorted T cell fraction (not recorded which). The receptors were gathered from a male donor with ankylosing spondylitis. Both conserved end residues are part of each CDR3. The D gene is left open where the match is weak. Clone size is stated in some rows and not others, as once, few, many or a class when expanded.

D	size	V	J	CDR3	DNA
.	few	TRBV6-5	TRBJ1-1	CASSSGLTEAFF	TGTGCCAGCAGTTCAGGGCTGACTGAAGCTTTCTTT
.	.	TRBV7-2	TRBJ2-2	CASSFVRAGPGELFF	TGTGCCAGCAGCTTCGTGCGGGCAGGCCCCGGGGAGCTGTTTTTT
TRBD2	.	TRBV5-1	TRBJ2-7	CASSLTSGTEEQYF	TGCGCCAGCAGCTTAACTAGCGGGACGGAAGAGCAGTACTTC
.	.	TRBV9	TRBJ1-3	CASSVQGLGNTIYF	TGTGCCAGCAGCGTACAGGGTCTTGGAAACACCATATATTTT
.	many	TRBV20-1	TRBJ2-2	CSASSGLLNTGELFF	TGCAGTGCTAGCTCCGGGCTCCTAAACACCGGGGAGCTGTTTTTT
TRBD2	few	TRBV20-1	TRBJ2-5	CSARWAGEETQYF	TGCAGTGCTAGGTGGGCGGGAGAGGAGACCCAGTACTTC
.	.	TRBV20-1	TRBJ2-1	CSVRHGRSYNEQFF	TGCAGTGTAAGGCACGGACGCTCCTACAATGAGCAGTTCTTC
.	.	TRBV20-1	TRBJ2-1	CSATGRTYNEQFF	TGCAGTGCTACGGGGCGGACCTACAATGAGCAGTTCTTC
.	.	TRBV20-1	TRBJ2-1	CSARKMGQGALDEQFF	TGCAGTGCTAGAAAAATGGGACAAGGCGCTTTGGATGAGCAGTTCTTC
.	.	TRBV3-1	TRBJ2-5	CASSRIGWTAQETQYF	TGTGCCAGCAGCCGGATCGGGTGGACAGCCCAAGAGACCCAGTACTTC
.	.	TRBV29-1	TRBJ2-3	CSVEGSTDTQYF	TGCAGCGTTGAGGGTAGCACAGATACGCAGTATTTT
.	.	TRBV20-1	TRBJ1-4	CSAVDSGGNEKLFF	TGCAGTGCTGTAGACTCTGGGGGTAATGAAAAACTGTTTTTT
.	many	TRBV12-3/TRBV12-4	TRBJ2-5	CASSLARKKETQYF	TGTGCCAGCAGTTTAGCGCGAAAAAAGGAGACCCAGTACTTC
.	few	TRBV24-1	TRBJ1-5	CATSESGYSNQPQHF	TGTGCCACCAGTGAGTCCGGATATAGCAATCAGCCCCAGCATTTT
.	.	TRBV12-3/TRBV12-4	TRBJ2-5	CASTTYEWGQTQYF	TGTGCCAGCACTACCTATGAGTGGGGCCAGACCCAGTACTTC
TRBD2	.	TRBV10-3	TRBJ2-1	CAMTSGNLYNEQFF	TGTGCCATGACTAGCGGAAACTTATACAATGAGCAGTTCTTC
TRBD1	.	TRBV18	TRBJ1-2	CASSPSSGTDGYTF	TGTGCCAGCTCACCCTCAAGTGGGACAGACGGCTACACCTTC
.	.	TRBV4-2	TRBJ2-1	CASSQEPLDQWFNEQFF	TGTGCCAGCAGCCAAGAGCCCCTCGACCAATGGTTCAATGAGCAGTTCTTC
.	.	TRBV5-6	TRBJ2-2	CASSEGPGGELFF	TGTGCCAGCAGCGAGGGACCCGGGGGGGAGCTGTTTTTT
TRBD2	few	TRBV20-1	TRBJ2-5	CSASRPLAGGQETQYF	TGCAGTGCTAGTCGACCATTAGCGGGAGGGCAAGAGACCCAGTACTTC
.	.	TRBV18	TRBJ2-1	CASSPPRLTLPNEQFF	TGTGCCAGCTCACCGCCGCGACTCACACTCCCCAATGAGCAGTTCTTC
.	.	TRBV7-2	TRBJ2-5	CASSLAPVALGQETQYF	TGTGCCAGCAGCTTAGCCCCGGTTGCGTTGGGGCAAGAGACCCAGTACTTC
TRBD2	.	TRBV12-3/TRBV12-4	TRBJ2-1	CASSLGLAGVLGFF	TGTGCCAGCAGCCTCGGACTAGCGGGAGTTCTAGGGTTCTTC